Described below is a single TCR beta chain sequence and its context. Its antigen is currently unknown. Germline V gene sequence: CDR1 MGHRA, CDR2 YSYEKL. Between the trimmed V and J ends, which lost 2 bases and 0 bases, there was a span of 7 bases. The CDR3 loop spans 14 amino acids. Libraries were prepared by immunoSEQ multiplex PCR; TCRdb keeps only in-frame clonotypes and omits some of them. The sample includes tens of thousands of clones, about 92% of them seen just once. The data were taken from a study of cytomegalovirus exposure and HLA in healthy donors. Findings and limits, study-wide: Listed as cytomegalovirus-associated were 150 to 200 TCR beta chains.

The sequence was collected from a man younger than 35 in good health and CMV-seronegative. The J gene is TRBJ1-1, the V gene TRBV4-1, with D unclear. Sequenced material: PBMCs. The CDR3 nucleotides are TGCGCCAGCAGCCAAAGAACGGTGAACACTGAAGCTTTCTTT. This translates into CASSQRTVNTEAFF.